This is a list of T cell receptor beta chains from one sample in a study of T cell repertoires in cytomegalovirus infection. TCRdb analysed the reads with MiXCR anew, one entry per CDR3 protein. The repertoire holds roughly 500,000 distinct CDR3 sequences, with roughly 34% as singletons. Antigen specificity for these receptors is unknown. The starting material was cultured PBMCs, obtained from culture after CMV antigen stimulation. The receptors here all came from a human donor in good health (CMV status not recorded). Some clones in this sample may be carry-over from other donors' samples. Both conserved end residues are part of each CDR3.

V gene	J gene	CDR3 protein
TRBV12-3/TRBV12-4	TRBJ2-3	CASKYPGAPTDTQYF
TRBV7-2	TRBJ1-5	CASSLAGSGQPQHF
TRBV10-3	TRBJ2-1	CATKRQGNLGEQFF
TRBV6-2/TRBV6-3	TRBJ2-7	CASGKPGRAYEQYF
TRBV7-6	TRBJ2-1	CASSLVLAKSFEQFF
TRBV12-3/TRBV12-4	TRBJ2-3	CASSFPRKWAADTQYF
TRBV12-3/TRBV12-4	TRBJ1-3	CASSAGRNTIYF
TRBV25-1	TRBJ2-4	CASSQTGSDIQYF
TRBV7-2	TRBJ2-3	CASSAASGLAGDRDTQYF
TRBV7-2	TRBJ2-2	CASSRGLAGVWGELFF
TRBV11-3	TRBJ2-2	CASSLEGGHTGELFF
TRBV27	TRBJ1-1	CASISTEAFF
TRBV6-2/TRBV6-3	TRBJ2-1	CASSPPGVLRYNEQFF
TRBV20-1	TRBJ1-4	CSASRAGGDEKLFF
TRBV6-2/TRBV6-3	TRBJ2-1	CASRPRTSGNNEQFF
TRBV7-8	TRBJ2-1	CASSFMTSGWYNEQFF
TRBV19	TRBJ2-6	CASSTDSGANVLTF
TRBV7-2	TRBJ2-7	CASSSGLAGGGYEQYF
TRBV5-4	TRBJ2-1	CATSLEAEQFF
TRBV14	TRBJ2-1	CASSLNSASNEQFF
TRBV7-4	TRBJ2-7	CASSLERGRGEQYF
TRBV19	TRBJ1-2	CASSIGDVNPYGYTF
TRBV20-1	TRBJ2-5	CSAPLAGGPETQYF
TRBV20-1	TRBJ2-3	CSARGVAYSTDTQYF